This entry describes one TCR beta chain. No antigen is known for it. The junction departs from the called germline gene at one end, perhaps through a read error. The CDR3 has 16 amino acids. Germline CDR1 and CDR2: SGHTA and FQGTGA. The data derive from a study of blood T cells in healthy people across ages. Findings of the study overall: Compared with aged donors, long-lived donors showed fewer expanded clones, suggesting selection.

Through a sample-barcoded 5' primer and a J-beta primer mix, a second PCR was run for about 6 to 11 cycles. Through a template-switch adaptor with 12 random nucleotides, each cDNA molecule received a tag. From each sample, at least 2.5 million paired-end reads containing CDR3 were obtained. TCRdb re-called the 5' RACE reads through MiXCR, storing one row per CDR3 protein. The profile shows approximately 900,000 distinct CDR3 sequences, roughly 48% of them singletons. Sequencing was done on a sample of blood. V and J are TRBV7-3 and TRBJ2-3; the match to TRBD1 covers 7 bases. This sequence originates from a man aged 30-40 years in good health. CDR3 coding DNA: TGTGCCAGCAGCTTAAATGGCAGGGGGAGCGCAGATACGCAATATTTT. It codes for CASSLNGRGSADTQYF.